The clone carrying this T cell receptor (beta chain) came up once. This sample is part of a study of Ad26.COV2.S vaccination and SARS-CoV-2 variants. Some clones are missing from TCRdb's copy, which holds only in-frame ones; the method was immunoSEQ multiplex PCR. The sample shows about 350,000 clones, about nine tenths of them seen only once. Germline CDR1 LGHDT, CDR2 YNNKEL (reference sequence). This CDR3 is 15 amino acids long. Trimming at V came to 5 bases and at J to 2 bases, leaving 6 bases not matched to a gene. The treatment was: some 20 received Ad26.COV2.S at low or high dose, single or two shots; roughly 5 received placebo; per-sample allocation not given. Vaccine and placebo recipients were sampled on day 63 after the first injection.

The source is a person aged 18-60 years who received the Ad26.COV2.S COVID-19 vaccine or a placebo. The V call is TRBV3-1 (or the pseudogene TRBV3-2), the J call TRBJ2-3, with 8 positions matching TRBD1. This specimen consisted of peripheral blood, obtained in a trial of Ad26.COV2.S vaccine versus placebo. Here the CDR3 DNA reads TGTGCCAGCAGCTTACCAGGGGGCAACACAGATACGCAGTATTTT. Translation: CASSLPGGNTDTQYF.